This T cell receptor (beta chain) is from a study of blood T cells in healthy people across ages (dated by TCRdb to between 2014 and 2017). Describing the broader study: In model experiments, template switching captured about one uniquely barcoded TCR beta cDNA molecule for every two T cells. Four age groups were formed from the donors: young (average about 17 years), middle-aged (approximately 40), aged (about 68) and long-lived (approximately 78). To avoid experimental bias, donors of different ages were distributed randomly across sequencing lanes. For two donors (one aged 18 to 29 and one aged 80 or older), the study analyzed two additional independent replicas of 1 million unique cDNA reads from the same blood draw. Age-related changes in TCR beta repertoire diversity were measured in the study by deep sequencing normalized with unique cDNA molecular identifiers. Points the paper makes about the study in general: Observed TCR beta diversity correlated strongly with the percentage of naive T cells measured by flow cytometry. Donor CMV infection status was unknown, potentially confounding age-related changes in expanded clonotypes. Compared with the aged group, the long-lived group had more naive CD4+ T cells, fewer expanded clones and increased TCR diversity, suggesting age selection. As age increased, observed TCR beta diversity per million T cells dropped in a roughly linear way, and a significant reduction was already evident by age 40. Conclusive comparison of naive and antigen-experienced compartments was prevented by the profiling of bulk unsorted PBMCs. Estimates of total diversity based on one million sequenced T cells were regarded as lower bounds and as underestimates.

This clonotype has more than one count but fewer than ten. What antigen it recognizes has not been identified. There are no base qualities to consult, and no much larger clone falls within one base. Donors were 30 to 45 systemically healthy Caucasian individuals from Russia aged roughly 6 to 95 years. Each donor gave about 9.7 milliliters of peripheral blood, drawn into EDTA-treated Vacutainer tubes. PBMCs were isolated by Ficoll-Paque density-gradient centrifugation, with at least 6 million obtained per sample. Total RNA was extracted from PBMCs with Trizol reagent, with at least 5.5 micrograms obtained per sample. The percentages of naive CD45RAhigh/CD27high T cells were determined by flow cytometry on a PBMC aliquot from every donor. Receptor libraries were prepared by 5' RACE. Sequencing instrument: Illumina HiSeq 2500. The second PCR ran for about 6 to 12 cycles and used a J-beta primer mix along with a sample-barcoded 5' primer. A unique molecular identifier was introduced onto each TCR beta cDNA molecule by a template-switch 5' adaptor carrying 12 random nucleotides. Each sample yielded at least 2.5 million CDR3-containing paired-end reads. The Mint cDNA synthesis kit, primed by a TRBC-specific oligonucleotide, was used to synthesize first-strand cDNA from all RNA. Following uracil-DNA glycosylase treatment, a first 18-cycle PCR with universal primers M1SS and BC2_uni_R was performed on all cDNA. The paper's processing steps were these. For normalization, 1 million high-quality reads were randomly selected from each sample, with every read carrying a distinct molecular identifier. Reads with shared molecular identifiers were discarded instead of being binned into consensus sequences. MiTCR, run with a Q25 quality threshold and the strictest error-elimination algorithm, handled CDR3 identification, clonotype clustering and error correction. A nonparametric unseen species model with Euler transformation was used to estimate lower-bound total TCR beta diversity. Starting from the raw public reads, TCRdb applied fastp trimming at Q25, assembled clones with MiXCR and retained in-frame beta chains. Rows with a matching CDR3 protein are joined into one entry that keeps the most common DNA and genes. These V and J calls rely on TCRdb rather than the paper's analysis. Across this sample there are just over 800,000 distinct CDR3 sequences, with approximately 67% seen only once. The ten largest account for 28% of the sample.

The clonotype originates from a man younger than 40 in good health. Sequencing was carried out using blood.

The DNA sequence is given as TGTGCCAGCAGCAGCCCTAGGGGGCAGCTAGCGGGGATACACAATGAGCAGTTCTTC. The encoded protein is CASSSPRGQLAGIHNEQFF. This chain joins TRBV7-3 to TRBJ2-1, with TRBD2 matching 9 junction bases. Reading the germline V gene gives CDR1 SGHTA and CDR2 FQGTGA. Trimmed from V: 5 bases; trimmed from J: 5 bases; junction bases lacking a gene match: 19. The cysteine opens and the phenylalanine closes a CDR3 of 19 amino acids. Just the 57-base CDR3 DNA is kept, in frame starting at base 1.